This T cell receptor (beta chain) was identified in a study of vaccination effects on CD4 cells after COVID-19. In the ViraFEST assay, antigen-specific CD4+ clonotypes were identified by expansion after peptide-pool stimulation. Culturing for more than 9 days preceded CD4+ T cell isolation. Negative nucleocapsid antibody tests before and after vaccination confirmed no previous SARS-CoV-2 infection. This clone was observed a few times. Its antigen is unknown. TCRdb's table, derived via immunoSEQ multiplex PCR, lists solely in-frame clones and lacks some. This table holds about 41,000 clones, approximately 80% found once. The receptor was isolated from a human donor who received a COVID-19 vaccine. Sequences were derived from CD4+ T cells from PBMCs cultured with HCoV-NL63 spike peptides, sampled before COVID-19 vaccination.

The CDR3 region has the DNA TGTGCCAGCAACCCAGGCACAGATACGCAGTATTTT. Protein: CASNPGTDTQYF. V usage is TRBV7-2 and J usage is TRBJ2-3; D unclear. CDR3 length: 12 amino acids. The V gene's germline CDR1 is SGHTA and CDR2 FQGNSA. The ends were cut back, 7 bases at V and 1 base at J, with 6 bases in the middle.